This T cell receptor beta chain is from a study of patients and donors after allogeneic stem cell transplantation. Each CDR3 protein is one row after TCRdb ran MiXCR on the RT-PCR reads. The profile shows about a million distinct CDR3 sequences, approximately 18% of them singletons. This clonotype showed up just a few times. Per germline, CDR1 SEHNR and CDR2 FQNEAQ (reference sequence). V dropped 1 base and J dropped 4; count of bases not matched to a gene: 8. There are 16 residues in the CDR3. Sequencing input: blood, either unsorted or a sorted T cell fraction (not recorded which). This TCR came from a human donor who was either an allogeneic HSCT recipient or a stem cell or donor lymphocyte infusion donor (not recorded which). It is not recorded whose cells these are; they may come from a transplant donor. The chain couples TRBV7-9 to TRBJ2-7, with 9 bases identical to TRBD1. Written as DNA, the CDR3 is TGTGCCAGCAGCTTAGTAGCCCGGACAGGGGTTTACGAGCAGTACTTC. Translated: CASSLVARTGVYEQYF.